The 13 T cell receptor beta chains presented below share a single source sample, sequenced in a study of blood T cell repertoires in COVID-19. Data came from immunoSEQ multiplex PCR; TCRdb stores just in-frame clones and leaves some out. The repertoire holds some 150,000 clones, 85% to 90% seen once, with about 2.5% in the top ten. Sequencing was carried out using peripheral blood. The receptor set was obtained from a man in his forties or fifties with active COVID-19.

The chain has TRBV2 and TRBJ2-7; D is perhaps TRBD1 (5 bases). V lost 3 bases and J lost 6, with 9 bases in between. This CDR3 has 12 amino acids. From germline, CDR1 is SNHLY and CDR2 FYNNEI. The CDR3 spells CASSDIQAEQYF. For the CDR3, the DNA is TGTGCCAGCAGTGATATACAGGCCGAGCAGTACTTC.

The V gene is TRBV2, the J gene TRBJ1-5, with 7 bases aligning to TRBD1. The germline CDR1 and CDR2 sequences are SNHLY and FYNNEI. CDR3 length: 14 amino acids. The junction had 3 bases not matched to a gene; V was cut back by 3 bases and J by 4 bases. The CDR3 coding sequence is TGTGCCAGCAGTGACCACAGGGGTAATCAGCCCCAGCATTTT. Translation gives CASSDHRGNQPQHF. The full variable domain, with the rest looked up from reference TRBV2 and TRBJ1-5, is EPEVTQTPSHQVTQMGQEVILRCVPISNHLYFYWYRQILGQKVEFLVSFYNNEISEKSEIFDDQFSVERPDGSNFTLKIRSTKLEDSAMYFCASSDHRGNQPQHFGDGTRLSIL.

Notes on this clone: Germline and junction disagree at one end, which may indicate a read error. This chain connects TRBV7-7 to TRBJ2-2; 12 nucleotides line up with TRBD2. The CDR3 has 16 residues. Germline V CDR1 and CDR2: SSHAT, FNYEAQ (reference sequence). The CDR3 nucleotides are TGTGCTAGCAGAAAACTAGCGGGGGGTGTCGCCGGGGAGCTGTTTTTT. Translation gives CASRKLAGGVAGELFF.

The table lists this clone with a few counts. This chain links TRBV19 with TRBJ2-7; no definite D call. This CDR3 spans 15 amino acids. Germline loops: CDR1 LNHDA, CDR2 SQIVND (reference sequence). The V gene lost 5 bases and the J gene lost 7 bases, with 21 bases spanning the gap. The CDR3 region is CASSVSVEPIGEQYF. CDR3 DNA sequence: TGTGCCAGTAGTGTCTCCGTCGAACCCATCGGGGAGCAGTACTTC.

CDR3 amino acids: CASSSIGGGPVRAMQETQYF. Here the CDR3 DNA reads TGTGCCAGCAGCTCGATCGGCGGGGGGCCGGTCCGAGCTATGCAAGAGACCCAGTACTTC. This chain joins TRBV3-1 (or the pseudogene TRBV3-2) and TRBJ2-5; 8 positions match TRBD2. The CDR3 is 20 residues long. The V gene end was trimmed by 5 bases and the J gene end by 2 bases; junction bases not matched to a gene: 22. Germline assignment: CDR1 LGHDT and CDR2 YNNKEL (reference sequence).

J is TRBJ2-3 and V is TRBV7-3, with 7 bases matching TRBD2. The CDR3 consists of 17 residues. Per germline, CDR1 SGHTA and CDR2 FQGTGA. V gave up 4 bases and J gave up 1 base; unmatched junction bases: 11. The CDR3, as DNA: TGTGCCAGCAGCTCCCATCGGGCGGGGGAGGGCACAGATACGCAGTATTTT. It encodes CASSSHRAGEGTDTQYF.

The gene calls are TRBV5-6 and TRBJ1-2, with a weak D call TRBD1 (5 bases). This CDR3 has 15 residues. Trimming removed 1 base at V and 4 bases at J, with 14 bases between. Germline V gives CDR1 SGHDT, CDR2 YYEEEE. The CDR3 DNA follows: TGTGCCAGCAGCTTGCTCCGCGAAGGGGTCTATGGCTACACCTTC. Amino acids: CASSLLREGVYGYTF.

CDR3 nucleotide sequence: TGTGCCAGCAGCTCGGGGACAGGTAGCGGCTACACCTTC. Protein sequence: CASSSGTGSGYTF. This chain joins TRBV7-3 and TRBJ1-2; 8 nucleotides match TRBD1. This CDR3 contains 13 residues. The V and J ends lost 4 bases and 8 bases, in that order; junction bases with no gene match: 6. Germline V gives CDR1 SGHTA, CDR2 FQGTGA.

The rearrangement uses TRBV11-3 and TRBJ2-1; 13 bases map to TRBD2. The CDR3 spans 17 residues. V trimming: 2 bases; J trimming: 9 bases; junction bases outside the gene matches: 10. CDR1 and CDR2 from the germline V gene are SGHNT and YENEEA. This chain's CDR3 is CASSLRTTSGGVSEQFF. CDR3 coding DNA: TGTGCCAGCAGCTTAAGGACAACTAGCGGGGGGGTAAGTGAGCAGTTCTTC.

The chain joins TRBV30 to TRBJ2-2, with D possibly being TRBD1 (6 bases). Germline values: CDR1 GTSNPN, CDR2 SVGIG (reference sequence). V was shortened by 2 bases and J by 5 bases, with 15 bases between the two germline ends. The CDR3 sequence is 15 residues long. The CDR3 reads CAWSPGTHATGELFF. In DNA form, the CDR3 reads TGTGCCTGGAGTCCCGGGACACATGCGACCGGGGAGCTGTTTTTT.

The V call is TRBV11-2, the J call TRBJ2-7; weak D call: TRBD1 (5 bases). Between the trimmed V and J ends, which lost 3 bases and 6 bases, there was a span of 15 bases. This CDR3 region has 14 residues. From germline, CDR1 is SGHAT and CDR2 FQNNGV. DNA for the CDR3: TGTGCCAGCAGCTTCAGTTTCAGGGAAAGCGAGCAGTACTTC. It encodes CASSFSFRESEQYF.

The J gene is TRBJ2-1, the V gene TRBV5-1, with no clear D. Germline V gives CDR1 SGHRS, CDR2 YFSETQ. This CDR3 is built from 12 residues. With 1 base removed from V and 5 bases from J, the gap between germline ends came to 4 bases. The CDR3 protein is CASSLSDNEQFF. CDR3 DNA sequence: TGCGCCAGCAGCTTGTCCGACAATGAGCAGTTCTTC.

CDR3 sequence: CASSLTGEDYGYTF. The CDR3 bases are TGTGCCAGCAGTTTAACAGGGGAGGACTATGGCTACACCTTC. The chain employs TRBV28 and TRBJ1-2; 7 bases match TRBD1. Trimming cost V 2 bases and J 3 bases; bases outside gene matches: 3. Looked up from germline, CDR1 is MDHEN and CDR2 is SYDVKM. The CDR3 totals 14 residues.